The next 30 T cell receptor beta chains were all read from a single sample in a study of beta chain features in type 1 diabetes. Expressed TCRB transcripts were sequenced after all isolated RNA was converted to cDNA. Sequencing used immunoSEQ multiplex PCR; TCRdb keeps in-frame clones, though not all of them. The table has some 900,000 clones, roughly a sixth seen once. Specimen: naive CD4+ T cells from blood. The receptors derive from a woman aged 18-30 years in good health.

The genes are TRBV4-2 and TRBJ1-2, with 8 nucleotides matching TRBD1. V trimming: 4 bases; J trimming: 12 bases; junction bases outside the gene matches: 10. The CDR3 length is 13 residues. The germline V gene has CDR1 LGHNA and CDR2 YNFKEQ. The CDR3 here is CASSPGQGPRNTF. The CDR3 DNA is TGTGCCAGCAGCCCTGGACAGGGTCCTAGGAACACCTTC.

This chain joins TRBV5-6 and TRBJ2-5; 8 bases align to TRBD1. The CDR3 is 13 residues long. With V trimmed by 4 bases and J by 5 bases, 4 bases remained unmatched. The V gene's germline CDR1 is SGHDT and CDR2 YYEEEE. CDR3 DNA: TGTGCCAGCAGCGCAGGGGGCGGGGAGACCCAGTACTTC. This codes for CASSAGGGETQYF. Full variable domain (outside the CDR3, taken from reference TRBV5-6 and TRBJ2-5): DAGVTQSPTHLIKTRGQQVTLRCSPKSGHDTVSWYQQALGQGPQFIFQYYEEEERQRGNFPDRFSGHQFPNYSSELNVNALLLGDSALYLCASSAGGGETQYFGPGTRLLVL.

The DNA of the CDR3 is TGTGCCAGCAGCTTAAATGGGGGGACCGGGGAGCTGTTTTTT. Its translation is CASSLNGGTGELFF. V is TRBV7-2 and J is TRBJ2-2; D is possibly TRBD2 (6 bases). The V gene lost 2 bases and the J gene lost 5 bases, with 9 bases spanning the gap. CDR1 and CDR2 from the germline V gene are SGHTA and FQGNSA. This CDR3 is built from 14 residues. The full variable domain, its missing parts supplied by reference TRBV7-2 and TRBJ2-2, is GAGVSQSPSNKVTEKGKDVELRCDPISGHTALYWYRQSLGQGLEFLIYFQGNSAPDKSGLPSDRFSAERTGGSVSTLTIQRTQQEDSAVYLCASSLNGGTGELFFGEGSRLTVL.

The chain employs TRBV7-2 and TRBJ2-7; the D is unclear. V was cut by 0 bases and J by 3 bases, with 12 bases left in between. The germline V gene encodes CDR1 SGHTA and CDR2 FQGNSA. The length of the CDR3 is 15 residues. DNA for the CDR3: TGTGCCAGCAGCTTAGCGTTACCGCTACGCTACGAGCAGTACTTC. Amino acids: CASSLALPLRYEQYF.

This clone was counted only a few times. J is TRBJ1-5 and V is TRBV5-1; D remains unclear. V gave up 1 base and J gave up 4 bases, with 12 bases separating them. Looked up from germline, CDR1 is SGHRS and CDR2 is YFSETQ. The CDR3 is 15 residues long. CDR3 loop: CASSLNGRENQPQHF. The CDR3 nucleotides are TGCGCCAGCAGCTTGAATGGCAGAGAAAATCAGCCCCAGCATTTT. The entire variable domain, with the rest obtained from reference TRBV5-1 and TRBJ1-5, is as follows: KAGVTQTPRYLIKTRGQQVTLSCSPISGHRSVSWYQQTPGQGLQFLFEYFSETQRNKGNFPGRFSGRQFSNSRSEMNVSTLELGDSALYLCASSLNGRENQPQHFGDGTRLSIL.

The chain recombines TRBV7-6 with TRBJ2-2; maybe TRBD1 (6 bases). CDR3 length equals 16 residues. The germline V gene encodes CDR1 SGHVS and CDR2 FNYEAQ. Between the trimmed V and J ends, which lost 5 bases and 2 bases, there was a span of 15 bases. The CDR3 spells CASSTRRDTNTGELFF. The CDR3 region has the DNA TGTGCCAGCAGCACCCGCCGGGACACAAACACCGGGGAGCTGTTTTTT.

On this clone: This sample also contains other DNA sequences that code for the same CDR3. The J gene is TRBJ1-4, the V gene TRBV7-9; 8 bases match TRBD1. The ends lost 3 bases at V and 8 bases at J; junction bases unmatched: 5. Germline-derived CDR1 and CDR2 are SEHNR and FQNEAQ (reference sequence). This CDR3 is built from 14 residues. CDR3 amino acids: CASSLDRVGEKLFF. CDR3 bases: TGTGCCAGCAGCTTGGACAGGGTCGGCGAAAAACTGTTTTTT.

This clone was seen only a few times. The DNA for the CDR3 is TGTGCCAGCAGTGTTAGCGGGAGCTACGAGCAGTACTTC. Protein: CASSVSGSYEQYF. V gene TRBV25-1 combines with J gene TRBJ2-7; the match to TRBD2 covers 9 bases. The CDR3 is 13 amino acids. The J segment lost 3 bases and the V segment lost 4 bases, leaving 1 base of the junction unmatched. In germline, CDR1 is MGHDK, CDR2 SYGVNS.

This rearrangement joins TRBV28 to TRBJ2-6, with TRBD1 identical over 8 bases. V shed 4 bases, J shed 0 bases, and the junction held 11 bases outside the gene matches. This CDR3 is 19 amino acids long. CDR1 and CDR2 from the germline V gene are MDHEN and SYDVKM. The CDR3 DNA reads TGTGCCAGCAGTTCGGGGACAGGTATCATTAGCTCTGGGGCCAACGTCCTGACTTTC. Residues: CASSSGTGIISSGANVLTF.

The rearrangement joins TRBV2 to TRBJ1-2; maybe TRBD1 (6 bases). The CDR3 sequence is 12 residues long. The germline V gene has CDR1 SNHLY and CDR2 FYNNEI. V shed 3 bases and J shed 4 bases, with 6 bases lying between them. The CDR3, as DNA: TGTGCCAGCAGTGACAGGGGCTATGGCTACACCTTC. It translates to CASSDRGYGYTF.

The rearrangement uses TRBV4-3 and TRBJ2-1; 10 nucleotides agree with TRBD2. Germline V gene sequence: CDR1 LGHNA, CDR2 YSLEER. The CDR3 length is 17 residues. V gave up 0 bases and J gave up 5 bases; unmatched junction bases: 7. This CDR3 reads CASSQDLGLAGDNEQFF. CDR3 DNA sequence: TGCGCCAGCAGCCAAGATCTCGGTCTAGCGGGAGACAATGAGCAGTTCTTC.

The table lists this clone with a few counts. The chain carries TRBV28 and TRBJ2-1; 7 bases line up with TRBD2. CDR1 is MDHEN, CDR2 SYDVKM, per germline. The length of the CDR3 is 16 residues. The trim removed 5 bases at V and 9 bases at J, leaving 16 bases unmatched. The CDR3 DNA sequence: TGTGCCAGCAGTACCAAGGGAAGCGGGAAGTTAAGTGAGCAGTTCTTC. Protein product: CASSTKGSGKLSEQFF.

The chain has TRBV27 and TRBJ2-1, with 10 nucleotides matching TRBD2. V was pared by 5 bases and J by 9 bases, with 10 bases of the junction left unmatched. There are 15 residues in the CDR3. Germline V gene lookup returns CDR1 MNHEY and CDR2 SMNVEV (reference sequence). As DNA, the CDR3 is TGTGCCAGCAGTCGACTAGCGGGCACAAGTGGTGAGCAGTTCTTC. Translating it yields CASSRLAGTSGEQFF.

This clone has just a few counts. CDR3 nucleotides: TGTGCCAGCACCCCGGGGGGAAAAGCTAACTATGGCTACACCTTC. Amino acids: CASTPGGKANYGYTF. This chain links TRBV2 with TRBJ1-2, with D possibly matching TRBD1 (5 bases). The V end was cut by 7 bases, the J end by 0 bases, with 15 bases between. Germline CDR1 SNHLY, CDR2 FYNNEI. The CDR3 sequence is 15 residues long.

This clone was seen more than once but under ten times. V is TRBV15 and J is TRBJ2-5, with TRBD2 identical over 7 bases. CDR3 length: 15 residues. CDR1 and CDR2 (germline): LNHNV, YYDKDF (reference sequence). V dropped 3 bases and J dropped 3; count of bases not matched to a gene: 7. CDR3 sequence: CATSSSRLAEETQYF. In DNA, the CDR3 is TGTGCCACCAGCAGTAGTAGGCTAGCGGAAGAGACCCAGTACTTC.

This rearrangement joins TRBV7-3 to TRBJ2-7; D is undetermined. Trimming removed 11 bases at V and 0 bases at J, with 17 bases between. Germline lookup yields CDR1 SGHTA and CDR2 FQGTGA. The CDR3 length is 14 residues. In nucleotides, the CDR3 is TGTGCCTCCAGCCCCGGAACGAGCTCCTACGAGCAGTACTTC. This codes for CASSPGTSSYEQYF.

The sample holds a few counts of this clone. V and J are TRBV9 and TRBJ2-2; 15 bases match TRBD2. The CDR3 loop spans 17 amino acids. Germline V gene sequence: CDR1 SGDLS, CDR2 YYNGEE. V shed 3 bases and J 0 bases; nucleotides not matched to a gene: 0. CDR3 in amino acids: CASSGTSGRANTGELFF. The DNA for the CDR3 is TGTGCCAGCAGCGGGACTAGCGGGAGGGCGAACACCGGGGAGCTGTTTTTT.

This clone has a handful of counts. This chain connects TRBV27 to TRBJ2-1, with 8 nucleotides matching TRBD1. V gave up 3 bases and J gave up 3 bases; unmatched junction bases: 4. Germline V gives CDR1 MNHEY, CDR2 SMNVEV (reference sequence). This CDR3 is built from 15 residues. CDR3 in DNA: TGTGCCAGCAGTTTCGACAGGGGAGGCTACAATGAGCAGTTCTTC. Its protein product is CASSFDRGGYNEQFF.

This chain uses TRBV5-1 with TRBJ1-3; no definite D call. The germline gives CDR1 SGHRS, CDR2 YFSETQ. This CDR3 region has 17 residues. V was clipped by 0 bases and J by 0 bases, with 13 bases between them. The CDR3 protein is CASSLGPAKSSGNTIYF. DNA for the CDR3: TGCGCCAGCAGCTTGGGTCCGGCCAAGAGCTCTGGAAACACCATATATTTT.

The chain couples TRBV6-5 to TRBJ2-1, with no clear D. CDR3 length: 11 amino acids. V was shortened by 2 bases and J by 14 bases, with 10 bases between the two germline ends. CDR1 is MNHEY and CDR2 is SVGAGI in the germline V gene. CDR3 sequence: CASSYLSREFF. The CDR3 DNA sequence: TGTGCCAGCAGTTACCTCTCCCGGGAGTTCTTC.

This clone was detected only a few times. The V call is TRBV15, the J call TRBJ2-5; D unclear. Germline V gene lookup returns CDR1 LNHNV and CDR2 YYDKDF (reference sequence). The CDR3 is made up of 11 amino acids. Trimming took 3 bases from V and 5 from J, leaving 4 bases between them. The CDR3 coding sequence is TGTGCCACCAGCAGCGTGGAGACCCAGTACTTC. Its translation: CATSSVETQYF.

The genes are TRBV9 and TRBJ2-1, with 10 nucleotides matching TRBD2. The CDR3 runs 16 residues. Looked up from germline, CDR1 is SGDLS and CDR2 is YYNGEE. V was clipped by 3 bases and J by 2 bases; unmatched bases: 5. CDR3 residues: CASSASGRVPYNEQFF. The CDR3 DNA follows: TGTGCCAGCAGCGCTAGCGGGAGAGTCCCCTACAATGAGCAGTTCTTC. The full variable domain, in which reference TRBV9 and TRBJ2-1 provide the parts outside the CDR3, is DSGVTQTPKHLITATGQRVTLRCSPRSGDLSVYWYQQSLDQGLQFLIQYYNGEERAKGNILERFSAQQFPDLHSELNLSSLELGDSALYFCASSASGRVPYNEQFFGPGTRLTVL.

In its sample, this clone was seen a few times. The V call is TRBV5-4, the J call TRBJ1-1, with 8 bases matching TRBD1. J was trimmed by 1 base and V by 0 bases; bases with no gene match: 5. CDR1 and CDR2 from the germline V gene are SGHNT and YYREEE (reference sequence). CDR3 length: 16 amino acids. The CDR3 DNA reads TGTGCCAGCAGCTTGGGGACAGGGCTAGAGAACACTGAAGCTTTCTTT. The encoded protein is CASSLGTGLENTEAFF.

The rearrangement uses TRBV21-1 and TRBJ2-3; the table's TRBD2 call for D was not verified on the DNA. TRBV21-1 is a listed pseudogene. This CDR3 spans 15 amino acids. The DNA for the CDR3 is TGTGCCAGCAGCAAAGAACGGGAGAGGACAGATACGCAGTATTTT. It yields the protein CASSKERERTDTQYF.

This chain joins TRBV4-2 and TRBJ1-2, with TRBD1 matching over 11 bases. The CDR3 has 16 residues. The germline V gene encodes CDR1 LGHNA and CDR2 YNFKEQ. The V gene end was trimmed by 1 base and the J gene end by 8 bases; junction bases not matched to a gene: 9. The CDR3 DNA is TGTGCCAGCAGCCAAGTTCTCGGACAGGGGGCGCAGGGCTACACCTTC. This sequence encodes CASSQVLGQGAQGYTF.

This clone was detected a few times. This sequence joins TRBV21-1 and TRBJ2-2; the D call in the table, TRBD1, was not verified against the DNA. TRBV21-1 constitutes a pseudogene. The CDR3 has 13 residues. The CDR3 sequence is CASSTPRQGELFF. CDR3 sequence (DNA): TGTGCCAGCAGCACACCTAGACAGGGGGAGCTGTTTTTT.

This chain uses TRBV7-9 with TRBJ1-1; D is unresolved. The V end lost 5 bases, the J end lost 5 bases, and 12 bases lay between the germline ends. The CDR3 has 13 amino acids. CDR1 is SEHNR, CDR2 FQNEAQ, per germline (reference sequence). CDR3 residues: CASSRAPRTEAFF. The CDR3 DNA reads TGTGCCAGCAGCAGGGCCCCGAGGACTGAAGCTTTCTTT.

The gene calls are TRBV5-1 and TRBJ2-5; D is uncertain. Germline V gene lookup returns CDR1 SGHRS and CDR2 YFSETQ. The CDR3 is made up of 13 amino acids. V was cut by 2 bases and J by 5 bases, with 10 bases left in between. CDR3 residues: CASSLFQYETQYF. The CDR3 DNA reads TGCGCCAGCAGCTTATTTCAGTACGAGACCCAGTACTTC. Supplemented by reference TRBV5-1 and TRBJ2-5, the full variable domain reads KAGVTQTPRYLIKTRGQQVTLSCSPISGHRSVSWYQQTPGQGLQFLFEYFSETQRNKGNFPGRFSGRQFSNSRSEMNVSTLELGDSALYLCASSLFQYETQYFGPGTRLLVL.

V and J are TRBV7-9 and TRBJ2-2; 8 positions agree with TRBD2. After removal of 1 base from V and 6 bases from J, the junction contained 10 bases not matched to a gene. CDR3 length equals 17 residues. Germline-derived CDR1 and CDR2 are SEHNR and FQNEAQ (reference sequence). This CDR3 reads CASSLGRAGEVAGELFF. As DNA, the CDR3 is TGTGCCAGCAGCTTAGGTCGAGCGGGAGAAGTCGCCGGGGAGCTGTTTTTT.

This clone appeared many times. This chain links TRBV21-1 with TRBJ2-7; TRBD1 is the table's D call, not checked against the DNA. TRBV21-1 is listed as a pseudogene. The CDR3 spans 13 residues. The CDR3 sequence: CASSRQGPYEQYF. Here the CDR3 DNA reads TGTGCCAGCAGCCGACAGGGGCCCTACGAGCAGTACTTC.